The TCR beta chain described here comes from a study of graft-versus-host responses after intestinal transplantation. At the level of the study: Recipients obtained multivisceral, liver-intestinal, or isolated intestinal transplants. Every recipient had anti-thymocyte globulin induction and two to four years of tacrolimus plus steroids. Study outcomes and limitations: Association was observed between peak circulating GvH clone levels and early post-transplant HvG declines.

The assay was immunoSEQ multiplex PCR, and TCRdb's table has in-frame clones only and misses some. The sample holds more than 95,000 clones; 90% to 95% are singletons and the top ten take over 0.15%. This clone came up once. What it binds is unknown. Germline V gives CDR1 LNHNV, CDR2 YYDKDF (reference sequence). The CDR3 has 14 residues. V shed 4 bases and J shed 4 bases, with 11 bases lying between them. Sample: unstimulated CD4+ T cells sorted from spleen or lymph node cells, taken before intestinal transplant. V usage is TRBV15 and J usage is TRBJ1-3; possible D gene TRBD1, 6 bases. This sequence originates from a human donor who received an intestinal transplant. The CDR3 region is CATSTWTAGNTIYF. Here the CDR3 DNA reads TGTGCCACCAGCACCTGGACAGCCGGAAACACCATATATTTT.